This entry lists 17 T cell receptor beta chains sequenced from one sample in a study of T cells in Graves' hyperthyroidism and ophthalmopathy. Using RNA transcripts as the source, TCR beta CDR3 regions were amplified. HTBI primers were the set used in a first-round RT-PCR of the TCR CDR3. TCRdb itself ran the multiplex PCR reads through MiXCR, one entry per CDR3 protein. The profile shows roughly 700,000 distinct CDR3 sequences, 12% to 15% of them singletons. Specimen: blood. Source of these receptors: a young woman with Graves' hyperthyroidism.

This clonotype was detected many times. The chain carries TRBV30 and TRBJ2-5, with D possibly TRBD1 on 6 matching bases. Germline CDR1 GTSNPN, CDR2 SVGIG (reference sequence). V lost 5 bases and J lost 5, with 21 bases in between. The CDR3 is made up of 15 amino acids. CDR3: CAWGRLGASAETQYF. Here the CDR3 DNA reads TGTGCCTGGGGTCGCCTGGGGGCTTCGGCGGAGACCCAGTACTTC.

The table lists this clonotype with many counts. CDR3 in amino acids: CASSSLRNTEAFF. The CDR3 bases are TGTGCCAGCAGCTCTCTCCGCAACACTGAAGCTTTCTTT. The chain employs TRBV7-2 and TRBJ1-1; D is ambiguous. The germline V gene encodes CDR1 SGHTA and CDR2 FQGNSA. Deletions cut 4 bases from V and 2 bases from J, with 8 bases between. This CDR3 contains 13 residues.

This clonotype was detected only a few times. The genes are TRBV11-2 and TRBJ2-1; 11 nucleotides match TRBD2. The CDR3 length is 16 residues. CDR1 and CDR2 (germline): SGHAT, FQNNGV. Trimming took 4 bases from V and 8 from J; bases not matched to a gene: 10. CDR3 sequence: CASSSYTSGRGHEQFF. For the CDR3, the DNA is TGTGCCAGCAGCTCGTACACTAGCGGGAGAGGGCATGAGCAGTTCTTC.

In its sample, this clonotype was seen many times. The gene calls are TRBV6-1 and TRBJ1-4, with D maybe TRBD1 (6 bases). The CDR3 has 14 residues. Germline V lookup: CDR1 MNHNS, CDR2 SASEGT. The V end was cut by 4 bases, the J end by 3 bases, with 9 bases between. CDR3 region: CASSVGAPNEKLFF. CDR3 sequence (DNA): TGTGCCAGCAGTGTGGGGGCACCTAATGAAAAACTGTTTTTT.

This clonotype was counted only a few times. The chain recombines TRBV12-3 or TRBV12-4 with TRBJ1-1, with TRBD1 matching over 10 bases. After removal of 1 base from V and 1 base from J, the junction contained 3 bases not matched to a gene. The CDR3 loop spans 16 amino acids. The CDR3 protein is CASSLGDRGRNTEAFF. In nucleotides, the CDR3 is TGTGCCAGCAGTTTAGGGGACAGGGGAAGGAACACTGAAGCTTTCTTT.

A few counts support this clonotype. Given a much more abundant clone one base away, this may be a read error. DNA of the CDR3: TGTGCCAGCAGTTTATTTCGTGCTTTGGCGTCCTACGAGCAGTGCTTC. This sequence encodes CASSLFRALASYEQCF. The chain uses TRBV28 and TRBJ2-7; D ambiguous. Germline CDR1 is MDHEN and CDR2 is SYDVKM. CDR3 size: 16 residues.

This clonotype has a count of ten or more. CDR3 in DNA: TGCAGTGCTCCTTACCAGGGGACCTACGAGCAGTACTTC. Residues: CSAPYQGTYEQYF. The chain combines TRBV20-1 with TRBJ2-7, with a tentative D call TRBD1 (6 bases). The CDR3 is made up of 13 amino acids. Germline values: CDR1 DFQATT, CDR2 SNEGSKA (reference sequence). Trimming stripped 5 bases from V and 2 bases from J, with 13 bases between.

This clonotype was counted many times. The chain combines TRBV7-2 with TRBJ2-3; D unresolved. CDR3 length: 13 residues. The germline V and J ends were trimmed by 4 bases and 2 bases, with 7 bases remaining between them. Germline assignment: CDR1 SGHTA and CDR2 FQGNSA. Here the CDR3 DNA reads TGTGCCAGCAGCTCCCGGATCACAGATACGCAGTATTTT. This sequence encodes CASSSRITDTQYF.

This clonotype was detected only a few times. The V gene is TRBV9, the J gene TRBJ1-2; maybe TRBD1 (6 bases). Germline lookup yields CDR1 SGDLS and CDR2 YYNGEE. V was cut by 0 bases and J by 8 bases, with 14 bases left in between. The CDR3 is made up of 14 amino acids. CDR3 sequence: CASSVVDSQWGYTF. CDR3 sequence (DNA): TGTGCCAGCAGCGTAGTGGACAGCCAGTGGGGCTACACCTTC.

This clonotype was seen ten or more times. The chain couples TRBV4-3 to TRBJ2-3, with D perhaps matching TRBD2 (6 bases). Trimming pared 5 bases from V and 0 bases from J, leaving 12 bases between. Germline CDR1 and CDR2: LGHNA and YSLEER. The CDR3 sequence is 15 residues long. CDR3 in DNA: TGCGCCAGCAGCGCCGGCGGAGGGAGCACAGATACGCAGTATTTT. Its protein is CASSAGGGSTDTQYF.

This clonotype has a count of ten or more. The DNA for the CDR3 is TGTGCCAGCAGCCTCCCTGGTTTGAACACCGGGGAGCTGTTTTTT. Translation: CASSLPGLNTGELFF. The chain combines TRBV11-2 with TRBJ2-2, with unresolved D. The V end lost 5 bases, the J end lost 1 base, and 11 bases lay between the germline ends. The CDR3 totals 15 residues. Germline assignment: CDR1 SGHAT and CDR2 FQNNGV.

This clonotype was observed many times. The CDR3 sequence: CAWNTGRSMNTEAFF. The CDR3 nucleotides read TGTGCCTGGAATACAGGCCGTAGTATGAACACTGAAGCTTTCTTT. J is TRBJ1-1 and V is TRBV30; possibly TRBD1 for D (5 bases). In germline, CDR1 is GTSNPN, CDR2 SVGIG (reference sequence). Trimming left V 4 bases short and J 0 bases short, with 15 bases between. The CDR3 is 15 residues long. The full variable domain, completed using reference TRBV30 and TRBJ1-1, is SQTIHQWPATLVQPVGSPLSLECTVEGTSNPNLYWYRQAAGRGLQLLFYSVGIGQISSEVPQNLSASRPQDRQFILSSKKLLLSDSGFYLCAWNTGRSMNTEAFFGQGTRLTVV.

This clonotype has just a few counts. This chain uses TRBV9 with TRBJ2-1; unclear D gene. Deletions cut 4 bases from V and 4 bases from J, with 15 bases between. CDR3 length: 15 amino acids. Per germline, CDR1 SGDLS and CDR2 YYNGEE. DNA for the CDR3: TGTGCCAGCAGCACCCTGACGGAACTATACAATGAGCAGTTCTTC. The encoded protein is CASSTLTELYNEQFF.

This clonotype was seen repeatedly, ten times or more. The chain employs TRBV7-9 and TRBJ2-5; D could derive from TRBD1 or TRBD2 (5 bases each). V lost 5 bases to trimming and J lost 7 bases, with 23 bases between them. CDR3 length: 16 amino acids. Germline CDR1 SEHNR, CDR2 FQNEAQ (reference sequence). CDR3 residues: CASSPQTGTPFRTQYF. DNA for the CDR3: TGTGCCAGCAGCCCTCAAACCGGGACCCCTTTTCGGACCCAGTACTTC.

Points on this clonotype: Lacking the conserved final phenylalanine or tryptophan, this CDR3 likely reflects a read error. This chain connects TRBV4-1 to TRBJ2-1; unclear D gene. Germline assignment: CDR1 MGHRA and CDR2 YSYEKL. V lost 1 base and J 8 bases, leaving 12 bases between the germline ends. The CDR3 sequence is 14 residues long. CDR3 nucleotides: TGCGCCAGCAGCCAAGGCCATCAAGGCGATGAGCAGTTCCTC. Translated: CASSQGHQGDEQFL.

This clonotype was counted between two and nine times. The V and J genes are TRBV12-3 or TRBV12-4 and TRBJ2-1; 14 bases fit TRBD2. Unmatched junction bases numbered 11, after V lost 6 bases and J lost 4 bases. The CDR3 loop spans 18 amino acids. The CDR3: CASSFGTSGSGRYNEQFF. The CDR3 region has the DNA TGTGCCAGCAGCTTCGGGACTAGCGGGAGCGGCCGTTACAATGAGCAGTTCTTC.

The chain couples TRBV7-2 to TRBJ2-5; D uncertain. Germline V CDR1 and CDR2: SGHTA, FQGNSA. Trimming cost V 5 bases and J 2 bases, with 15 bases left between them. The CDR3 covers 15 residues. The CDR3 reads CASSTPRARQETQYF. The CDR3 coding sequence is TGTGCCAGCAGCACACCCCGGGCCAGGCAAGAGACCCAGTACTTC.